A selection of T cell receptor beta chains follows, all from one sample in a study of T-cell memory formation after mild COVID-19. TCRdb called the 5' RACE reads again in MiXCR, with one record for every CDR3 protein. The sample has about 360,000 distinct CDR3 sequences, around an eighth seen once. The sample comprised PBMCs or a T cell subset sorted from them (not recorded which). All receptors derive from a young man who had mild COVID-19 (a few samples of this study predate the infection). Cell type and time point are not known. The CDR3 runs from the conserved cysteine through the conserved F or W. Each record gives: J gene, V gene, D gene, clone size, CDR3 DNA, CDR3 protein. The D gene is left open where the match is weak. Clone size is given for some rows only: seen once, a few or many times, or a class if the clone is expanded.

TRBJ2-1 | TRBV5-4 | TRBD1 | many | TGTGCCAGCAGCCCTCGGACAGGGAACTACAATGAGCAGTTCTTC | CASSPRTGNYNEQFF
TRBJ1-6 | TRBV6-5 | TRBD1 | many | TGTGCCAGCAGTCGTAGGGGAACAGGGGGATCACCCCTCCACTTT | CASSRRGTGGSPLHF
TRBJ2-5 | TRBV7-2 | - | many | TGTGCCAGCAGCTCCGACATCCGAGAGACCCAGTACTTC | CASSSDIRETQYF
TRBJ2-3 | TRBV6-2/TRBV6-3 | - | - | TGTGCCAGCAGAGAAGACCCGAGGAGTTCAGATACGCAGTATTTT | CASREDPRSSDTQYF
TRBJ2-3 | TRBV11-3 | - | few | TGTGCCAGCAGCTTAACGGGACCTCCACCCACAGATACGCAGTATTTT | CASSLTGPPPTDTQYF
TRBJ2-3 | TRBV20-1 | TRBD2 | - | TGCAGTGCTGTATTGGGCCGAACTAGCGGTTCTAACACAGATACGCAGTATTTT | CSAVLGRTSGSNTDTQYF
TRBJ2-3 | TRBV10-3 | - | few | TGTGCCATCAGTGAGTCTGATAGCCCAGATACGCAGTATTTT | CAISESDSPDTQYF
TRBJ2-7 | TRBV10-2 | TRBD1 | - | TGCGCCAGCAGTGAGACAGGGGTTGCCTACGAGCAGTACTTC | CASSETGVAYEQYF
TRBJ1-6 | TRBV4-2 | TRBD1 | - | TGTGCCAGCAGCCAAAATCCGGGACAGGATATATCACCCCTCCACTTT | CASSQNPGQDISPLHF
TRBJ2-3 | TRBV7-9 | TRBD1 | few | TGTGCCAGCAGCCCTTATAAACAGGGGGTCACAGATACGCAGTATTTT | CASSPYKQGVTDTQYF